This TCR beta chain was captured in a study of shared clonotypes between healthy human individuals. Donation came from healthy HIV-negative adults that had no recent acute infections or vaccinations. CD45RA-negative memory and CD45RA+ naive subsets were split from the CD4+ cells. TCRdb's copy holds only in-frame clones and misses some; the assay was immunoSEQ multiplex PCR. The repertoire holds about 2.4 million clones, with roughly 93% as singletons. The CDR3 spans 12 residues. V was cut by 4 bases and J by 10 bases, with 10 bases left in between. Germline assignment: CDR1 SNHLY and CDR2 FYNNEI. Findings and limits, study-wide: Generation of non-shared clonotypes was less probable than generation of clonotypes shared by all four donors.

As to this clone: Its matching antigen is unknown.

The sample comprised naive CD4+ T cells from PBMCs. The subset: CD45RA+ positively selected. This receptor was taken from a man in his late teens or twenties in good health. Some clones in this sample may be carry-over from other donors' samples. This sequence joins TRBV2 and TRBJ2-2; no definite D call. In DNA form, the CDR3 reads TGTGCCAGCAGTGTAAGCGTTGCGGAGCTGTTTTTT. Its translation is CASSVSVAELFF.